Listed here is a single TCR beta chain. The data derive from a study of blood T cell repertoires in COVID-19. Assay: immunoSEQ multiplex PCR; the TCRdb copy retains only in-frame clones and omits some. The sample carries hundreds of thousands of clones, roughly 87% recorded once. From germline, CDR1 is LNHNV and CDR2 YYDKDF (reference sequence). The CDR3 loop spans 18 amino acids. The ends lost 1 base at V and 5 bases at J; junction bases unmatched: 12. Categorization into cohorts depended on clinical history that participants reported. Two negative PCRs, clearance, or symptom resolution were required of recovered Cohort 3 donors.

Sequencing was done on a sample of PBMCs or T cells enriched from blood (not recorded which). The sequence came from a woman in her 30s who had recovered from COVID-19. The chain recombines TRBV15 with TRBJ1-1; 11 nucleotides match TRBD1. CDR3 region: CATSRAGLWDRGKTEAFF. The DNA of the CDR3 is TGTGCCACCAGCAGAGCGGGCTTATGGGACAGGGGGAAAACTGAAGCTTTCTTT. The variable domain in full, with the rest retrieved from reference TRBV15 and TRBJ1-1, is DAMVIQNPRYQVTQFGKPVTLSCSQTLNHNVMYWYQQKSSQAPKLLFHYYDKDFNNEADTPDNFQSRRPNTSFCFLDIRSPGLGDTAMYLCATSRAGLWDRGKTEAFFGQGTRLTVV.